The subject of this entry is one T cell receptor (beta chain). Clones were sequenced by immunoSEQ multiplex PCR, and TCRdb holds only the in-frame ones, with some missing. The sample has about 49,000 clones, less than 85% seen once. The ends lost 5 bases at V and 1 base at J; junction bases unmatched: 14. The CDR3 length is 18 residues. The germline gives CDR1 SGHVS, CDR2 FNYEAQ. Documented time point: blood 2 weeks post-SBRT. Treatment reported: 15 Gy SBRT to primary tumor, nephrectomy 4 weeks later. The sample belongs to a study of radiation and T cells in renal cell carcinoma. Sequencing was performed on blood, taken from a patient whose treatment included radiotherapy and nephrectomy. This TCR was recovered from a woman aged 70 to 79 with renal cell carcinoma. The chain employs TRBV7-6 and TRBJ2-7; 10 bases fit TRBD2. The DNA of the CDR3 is TGTGCCAGCAGCCCACGGGCCCTAGCGGGAGAGGCGTCCTACGAGCAGTACTTC. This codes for CASSPRALAGEASYEQYF.